The entry below describes one T cell receptor beta chain. It lacks a known antigen. Per-nucleotide qualities are absent, and no much larger clonotype sits a single base away. The data originate from a study of T cell changes during pregnancy in multiple sclerosis (dated by TCRdb to about 2019). A note on the overall study: Changes in the T cell repertoire over the course of pregnancy were examined in this study in women with multiple sclerosis.

Libraries were constructed by the immunoSEQ multiplex PCR assay. Not all clones reach the TCRdb copy of this immuneACCESS table, which keeps in-frame sequences only. Checked studies attribute under half of the gap to unresolved V genes and leave the rest unexplained. The sample table shows tens of thousands of clones, and around 90% are seen once. Jointly, the top ten make up just under 0.5% of the sample. The V end gives up 5 bases and the J end 8 bases, leaving 6 bases in the junction not matched to a gene. The CDR3 contains 13 residues, cysteine and phenylalanine counted. Only CDR3 DNA is held: 39 bases, read in frame from base 1. From the germline V gene, CDR1 is SGHTA and CDR2 is FQGTGA.

This clonotype originated in a female donor in good health, enrolled as a control in a pregnancy study. Sequencing used CD4+ T cells from peripheral blood mononuclear cells, obtained in the second trimester of pregnancy. The sequence joins TRBV7-3 to TRBJ1-2; 9 junctional bases match TRBD1. The bases read TGTGCCAGCAGCCTGGGACAGGGCTCCGGCTACACCTTC. This is translated as CASSLGQGSGYTF. Here the CDR3 is joined to the reference TRBV7-3 and TRBJ1-2 genes, and the full variable domain is: GAGVSQTPSNKVTEKGKYVELRCDPISGHTALYWYRQSLGQGPEFLIYFQGTGAADDSGLPNDRFFAVRPEGSVSTLKIQRTERGDSAVYLCASSLGQGSGYTFGSGTRLTVV.